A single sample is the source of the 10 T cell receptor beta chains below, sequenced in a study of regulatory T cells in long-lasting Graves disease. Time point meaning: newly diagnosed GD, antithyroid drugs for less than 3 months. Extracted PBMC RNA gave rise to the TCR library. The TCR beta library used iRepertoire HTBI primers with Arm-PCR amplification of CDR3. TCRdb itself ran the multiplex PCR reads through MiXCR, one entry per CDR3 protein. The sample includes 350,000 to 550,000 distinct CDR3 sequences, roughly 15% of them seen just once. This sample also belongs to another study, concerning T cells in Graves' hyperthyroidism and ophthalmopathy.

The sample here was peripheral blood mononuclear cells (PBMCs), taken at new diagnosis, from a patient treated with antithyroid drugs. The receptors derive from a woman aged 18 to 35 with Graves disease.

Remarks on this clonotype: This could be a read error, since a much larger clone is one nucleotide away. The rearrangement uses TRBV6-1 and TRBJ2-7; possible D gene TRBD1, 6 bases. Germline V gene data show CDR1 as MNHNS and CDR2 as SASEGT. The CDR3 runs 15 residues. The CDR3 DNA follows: TGTGCCAGCAAACCGGACAGTCACGTCTCCTACGAGCGGTACTTC. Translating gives CASKPDSHVSYERYF.

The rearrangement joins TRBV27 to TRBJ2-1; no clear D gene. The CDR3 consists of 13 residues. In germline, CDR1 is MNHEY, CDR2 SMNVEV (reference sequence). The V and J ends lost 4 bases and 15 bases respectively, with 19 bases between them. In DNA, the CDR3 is TGTGCCAGCAGTTCTAATCCTCTTGGCGATCCGTTCTTC. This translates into CASSSNPLGDPFF.

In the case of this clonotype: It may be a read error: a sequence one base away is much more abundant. CDR3 region: CASSPLPPHNEQFF. The CDR3, as DNA: TGTGCCAGCAGCCCTCTCCCCCCCCACAATGAGCAGTTCTTC. The V and J genes are TRBV7-3 and TRBJ2-1; D unclear. The CDR3 has 14 residues. Trimming took off 5 bases at V and 5 bases at J, with 13 bases between the two ends. Per the germline V gene, CDR1 is SGHTA and CDR2 is FQGTGA.

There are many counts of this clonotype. The DNA of the CDR3 is TGTGCCAGCAGCCCCCTTTTGCGGGGAGGGCTAGATACGCAGTATTTT. Translated, it gives CASSPLLRGGLDTQYF. The chain carries TRBV7-3 and TRBJ2-3; 7 bases match TRBD2. Trimming cost V 5 bases and J 5 bases; bases outside gene matches: 13. Germline CDR1 SGHTA, CDR2 FQGTGA. The CDR3 loop spans 16 amino acids.

Here the CDR3 reads CSVEDRGEANYGYTF. In DNA, the CDR3 is TGCAGCGTTGAAGATCGAGGGGAAGCTAACTATGGCTACACCTTC. V gene TRBV29-1 combines with J gene TRBJ1-2; weak D call: TRBD1 (5 bases). Germline lookup yields CDR1 SQVTM and CDR2 ANQGSEA. V lost 0 bases to trimming and J lost 0 bases, with 11 bases between them. The CDR3 contains 15 residues.

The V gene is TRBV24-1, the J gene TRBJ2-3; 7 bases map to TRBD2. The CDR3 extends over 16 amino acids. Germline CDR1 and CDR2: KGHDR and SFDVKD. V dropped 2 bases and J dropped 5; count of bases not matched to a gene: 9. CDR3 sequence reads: CATSDYGGGPVDTQYF. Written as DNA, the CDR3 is TGTGCCACCAGTGATTATGGGGGAGGGCCCGTAGATACGCAGTATTTT.

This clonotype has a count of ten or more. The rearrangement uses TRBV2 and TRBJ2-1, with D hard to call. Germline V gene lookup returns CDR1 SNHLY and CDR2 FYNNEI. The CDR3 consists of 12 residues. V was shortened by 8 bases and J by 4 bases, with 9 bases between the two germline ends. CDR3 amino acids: CASVDPYNEQFF. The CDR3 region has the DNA TGTGCCAGCGTTGACCCGTACAATGAGCAGTTCTTC.

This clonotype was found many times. The CDR3 is CSVAGQGANEQFF. Written as DNA, the CDR3 is TGCAGCGTTGCGGGACAGGGGGCCAATGAGCAGTTCTTC. The chain combines TRBV29-1 with TRBJ2-1, with TRBD1 identical over 12 bases. This CDR3 comprises 13 residues. The V gene's germline CDR1 is SQVTM and CDR2 ANQGSEA. After removal of 4 bases from V and 6 bases from J, the junction contained 1 base not matched to a gene.

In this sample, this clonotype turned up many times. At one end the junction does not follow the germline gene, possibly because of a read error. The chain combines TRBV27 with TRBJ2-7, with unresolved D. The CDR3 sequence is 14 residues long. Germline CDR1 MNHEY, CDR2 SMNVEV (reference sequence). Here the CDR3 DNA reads TGTGCCAGCAGTCTATCAGGCTGGAGCTACGAGCAGTACTTC. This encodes CASSLSGWSYEQYF.

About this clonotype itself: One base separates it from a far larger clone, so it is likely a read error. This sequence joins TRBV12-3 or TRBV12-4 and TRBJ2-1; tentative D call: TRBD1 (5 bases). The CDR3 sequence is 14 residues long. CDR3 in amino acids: CASSLGWGSYEQFF. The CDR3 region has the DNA TGTGCCAGCAGCTTAGGGTGGGGCTCCTACGAGCAGTTCTTC.